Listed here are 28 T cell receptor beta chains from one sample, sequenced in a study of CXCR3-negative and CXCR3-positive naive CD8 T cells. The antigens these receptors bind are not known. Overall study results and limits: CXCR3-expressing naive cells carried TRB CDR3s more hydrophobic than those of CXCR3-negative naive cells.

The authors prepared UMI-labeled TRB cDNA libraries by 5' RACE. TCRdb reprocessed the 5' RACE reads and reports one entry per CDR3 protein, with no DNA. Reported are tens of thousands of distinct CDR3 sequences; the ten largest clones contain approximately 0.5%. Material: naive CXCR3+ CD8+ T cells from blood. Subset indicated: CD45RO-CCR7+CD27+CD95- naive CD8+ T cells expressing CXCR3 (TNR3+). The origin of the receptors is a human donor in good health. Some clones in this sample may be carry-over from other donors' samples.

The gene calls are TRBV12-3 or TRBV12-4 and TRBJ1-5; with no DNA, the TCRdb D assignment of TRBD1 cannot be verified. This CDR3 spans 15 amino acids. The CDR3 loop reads CASYSGTGGNQPQHF.

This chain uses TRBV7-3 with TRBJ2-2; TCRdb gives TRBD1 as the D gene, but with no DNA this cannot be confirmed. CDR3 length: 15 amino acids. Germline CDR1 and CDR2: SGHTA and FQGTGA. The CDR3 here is CASRPDRANTGELFF.

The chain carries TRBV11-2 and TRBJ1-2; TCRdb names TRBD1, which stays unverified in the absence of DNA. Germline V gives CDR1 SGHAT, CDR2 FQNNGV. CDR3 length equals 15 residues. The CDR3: CASSRFGQLVNGYTF.

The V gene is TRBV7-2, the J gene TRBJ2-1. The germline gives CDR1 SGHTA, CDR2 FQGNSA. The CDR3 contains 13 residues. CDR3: CASSFYRGDEQFF.

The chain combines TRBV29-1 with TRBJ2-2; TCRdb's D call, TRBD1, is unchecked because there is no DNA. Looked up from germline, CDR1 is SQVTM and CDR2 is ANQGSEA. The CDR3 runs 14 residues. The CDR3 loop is CSVSGTQNTGELFF.

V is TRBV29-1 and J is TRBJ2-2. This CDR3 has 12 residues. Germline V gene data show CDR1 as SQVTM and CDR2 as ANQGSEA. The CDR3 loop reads CSVSENTGELFF.

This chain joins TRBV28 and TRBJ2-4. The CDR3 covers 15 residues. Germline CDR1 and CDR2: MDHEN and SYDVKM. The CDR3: CASSSPGVAKNIQYF. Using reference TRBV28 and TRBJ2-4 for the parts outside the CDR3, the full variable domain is DVKVTQSSRYLVKRTGEKVFLECVQDMDHENMFWYRQDPGLGLRLIYFSYDVKMKEKGDIPEGYSVSREKKERFSLILESASTNQTSMYLCASSSPGVAKNIQYFGAGTRLSVL.

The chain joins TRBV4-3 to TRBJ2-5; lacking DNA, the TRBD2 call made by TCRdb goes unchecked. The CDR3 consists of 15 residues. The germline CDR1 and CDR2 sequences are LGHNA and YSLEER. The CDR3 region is CASSHRGGSLETQYF.

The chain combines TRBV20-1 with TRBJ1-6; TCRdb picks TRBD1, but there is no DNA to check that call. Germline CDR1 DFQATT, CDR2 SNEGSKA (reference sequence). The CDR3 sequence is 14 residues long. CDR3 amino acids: CSARWTGFNSPLHF.

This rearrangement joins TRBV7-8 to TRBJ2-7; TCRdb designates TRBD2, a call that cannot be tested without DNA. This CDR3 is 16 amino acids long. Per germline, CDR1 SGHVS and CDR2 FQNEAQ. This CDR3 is CASSLEPPAEFYEQYF.

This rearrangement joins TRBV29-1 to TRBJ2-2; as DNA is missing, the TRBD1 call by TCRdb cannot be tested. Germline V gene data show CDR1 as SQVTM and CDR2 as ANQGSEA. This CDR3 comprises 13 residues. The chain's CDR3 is CSEVTGNTGELFF.

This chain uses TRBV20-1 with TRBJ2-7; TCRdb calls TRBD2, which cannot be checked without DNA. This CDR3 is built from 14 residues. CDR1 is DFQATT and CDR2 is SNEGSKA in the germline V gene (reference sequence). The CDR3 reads CSTPTEGPAYEQYF.

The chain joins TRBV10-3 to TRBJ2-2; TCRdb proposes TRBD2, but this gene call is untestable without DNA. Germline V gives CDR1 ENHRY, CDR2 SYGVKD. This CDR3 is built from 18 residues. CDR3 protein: CAISESKSGGMNTGELFF.

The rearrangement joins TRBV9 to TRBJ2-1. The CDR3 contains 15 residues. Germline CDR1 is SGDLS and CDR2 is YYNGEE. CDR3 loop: CASSVMDRTYNEQFF. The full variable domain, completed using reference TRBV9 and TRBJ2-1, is DSGVTQTPKHLITATGQRVTLRCSPRSGDLSVYWYQQSLDQGLQFLIQYYNGEERAKGNILERFSAQQFPDLHSELNLSSLELGDSALYFCASSVMDRTYNEQFFGPGTRLTVL.

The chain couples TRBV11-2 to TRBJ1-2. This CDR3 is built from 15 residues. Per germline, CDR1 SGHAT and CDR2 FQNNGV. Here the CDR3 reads CASSERLGSIYGYTF.

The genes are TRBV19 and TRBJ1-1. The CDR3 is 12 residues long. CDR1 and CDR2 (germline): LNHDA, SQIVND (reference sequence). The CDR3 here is CAANEGNTEAFF. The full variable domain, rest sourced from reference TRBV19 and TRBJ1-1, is DGGITQSPKYLFRKEGQNVTLSCEQNLNHDAMYWYRQDPGQGLRLIYYSQIVNDFQKGDIAEGYSVSREKKESFPLTVTSAQKNPTAFYLCAANEGNTEAFFGQGTRLTVV.

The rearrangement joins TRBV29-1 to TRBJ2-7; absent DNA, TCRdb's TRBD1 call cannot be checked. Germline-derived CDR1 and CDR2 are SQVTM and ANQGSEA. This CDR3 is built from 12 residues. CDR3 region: CSILPPRGEQYF.

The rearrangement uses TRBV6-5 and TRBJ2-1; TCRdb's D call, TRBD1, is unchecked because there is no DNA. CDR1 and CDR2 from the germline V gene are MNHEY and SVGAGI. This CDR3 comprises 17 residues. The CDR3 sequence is CASSYSSGGSAYNEQFF.

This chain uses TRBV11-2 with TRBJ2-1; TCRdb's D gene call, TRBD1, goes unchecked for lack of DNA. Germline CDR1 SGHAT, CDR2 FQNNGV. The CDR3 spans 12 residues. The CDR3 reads CASTWAGDEQFF.

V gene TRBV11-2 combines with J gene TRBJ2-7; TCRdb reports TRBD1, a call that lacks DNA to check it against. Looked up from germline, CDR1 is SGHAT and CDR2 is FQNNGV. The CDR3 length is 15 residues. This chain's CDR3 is CASSLGSRGLDEQYF.

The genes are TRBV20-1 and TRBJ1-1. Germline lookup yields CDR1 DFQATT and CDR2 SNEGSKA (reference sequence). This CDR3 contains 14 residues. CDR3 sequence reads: CSARDGGMNTEAFF.

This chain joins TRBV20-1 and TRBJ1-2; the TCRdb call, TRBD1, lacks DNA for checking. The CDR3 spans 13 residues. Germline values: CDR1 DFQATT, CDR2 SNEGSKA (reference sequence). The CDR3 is CSATGVDNYGYTF.

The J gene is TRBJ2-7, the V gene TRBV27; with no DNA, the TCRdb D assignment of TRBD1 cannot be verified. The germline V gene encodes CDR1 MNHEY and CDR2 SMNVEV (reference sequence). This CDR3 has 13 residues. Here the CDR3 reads CASSYGQLYEQYF.

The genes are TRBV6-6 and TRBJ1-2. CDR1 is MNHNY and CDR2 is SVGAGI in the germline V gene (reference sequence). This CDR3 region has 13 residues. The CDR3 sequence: CASSPTLNYGYTF.

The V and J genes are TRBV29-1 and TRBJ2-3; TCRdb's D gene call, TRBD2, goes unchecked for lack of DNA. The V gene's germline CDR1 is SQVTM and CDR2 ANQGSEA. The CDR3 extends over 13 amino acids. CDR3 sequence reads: CSASSGGTDTQYF.

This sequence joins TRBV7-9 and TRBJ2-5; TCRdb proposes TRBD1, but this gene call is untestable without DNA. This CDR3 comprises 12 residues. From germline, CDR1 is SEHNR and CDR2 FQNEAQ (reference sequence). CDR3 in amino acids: CASSPPEETQYF.

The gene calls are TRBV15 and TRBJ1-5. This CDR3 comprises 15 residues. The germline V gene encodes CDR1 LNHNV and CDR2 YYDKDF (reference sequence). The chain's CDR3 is CATSRDGGEVQPQHF.

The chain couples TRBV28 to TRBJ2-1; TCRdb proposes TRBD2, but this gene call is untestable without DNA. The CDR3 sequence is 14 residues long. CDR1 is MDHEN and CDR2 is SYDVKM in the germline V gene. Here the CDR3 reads CASRQEVGYDEQFF. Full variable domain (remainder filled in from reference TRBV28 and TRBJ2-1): DVKVTQSSRYLVKRTGEKVFLECVQDMDHENMFWYRQDPGLGLRLIYFSYDVKMKEKGDIPEGYSVSREKKERFSLILESASTNQTSMYLCASRQEVGYDEQFFGPGTRLTVL.